The clone carrying this T cell receptor (beta chain) was seen many times. Its specificity is not known. The CDR3 contains 16 residues. The V gene's germline CDR1 is SEHNR and CDR2 FQNEAQ (reference sequence). V shed 0 bases and J shed 5 bases, with 13 bases lying between them. The data were obtained in a study of CD8+CD57+ T cells in acquired aplastic anemia. Study at large: The DNA of sorted CD4+ and CD8+ cells averaged roughly 3.2 ug.

Patients picked for sequencing had shown CD8+CD57+ cell expansion detected by flow cytometry. A severe acquired aplastic anemia diagnosis applied to all patients. Regarding the study as a whole: Comparison of patients with controls identified some 29 shared CD8+ CDR3 sequences.

For CDR3 and TCR beta VDJ profiling, genomic DNA was the template used. MiXCR, run by TCRdb on the reads, gives a single entry per CDR3 protein. This table has approximately 200,000 distinct CDR3 sequences, almost 50% appearing once. The material sequenced was sorted CD4+, CD8+, or CD8+CD57+ T cells (not recorded which) from PBMCs. V and J are TRBV7-9 and TRBJ1-4; D ambiguous. This clonotype originated in a human donor with aplastic anemia. DNA of the CDR3: TGTGCCAGCAGCTTAGCGGGGTCCTCACTAAATGAAAAACTGTTTTTT. Protein product: CASSLAGSSLNEKLFF.